Below are 23 T cell receptor beta chains sequenced from a single sample in a study of cytomegalovirus exposure and HLA in healthy donors. A multiplex PCR was run with 60 Vbeta primers and 13 Jbeta primers. The protocol was immunoSEQ multiplex PCR, while the TCRdb copy is restricted to in-frame clones and leaves out a portion. This table has 54,000 or so clones, approximately 70% appearing once. The sequenced sample consisted of PBMCs. Receptors were obtained from a woman in her fifties or sixties in good health and CMV-seropositive.

The chain links TRBV9 to TRBJ2-1; D not certain. The germline CDR1 and CDR2 sequences are SGDLS and YYNGEE. The V end lost 3 bases, the J end lost 4 bases, and 5 bases lay between the germline ends. CDR3 size: 12 residues. CDR3 loop: CASSAVYNEQFF. CDR3 DNA sequence: TGTGCCAGCAGCGCGGTTTACAATGAGCAGTTCTTC.

This chain's CDR3 is CASRQVNTEAFF. As DNA, the CDR3 is TGTGCCAGCAGACAGGTGAACACTGAAGCTTTCTTT. The J gene is TRBJ1-1, the V gene TRBV7-2; a weak D match, TRBD1 (5 bases). Germline V gene data show CDR1 as SGHTA and CDR2 as FQGNSA. The germline V and J ends were trimmed by 6 bases and 0 bases, with 5 bases remaining between them. CDR3 length: 12 residues.

The chain uses TRBV7-9 and TRBJ1-1, with 7 nucleotides matching TRBD1. The CDR3 is 15 residues long. Looked up from germline, CDR1 is SEHNR and CDR2 is FQNEAQ (reference sequence). V trimming: 1 base; J trimming: 5 bases; junction bases outside the gene matches: 7. The CDR3 sequence is CASSLVTSGGTEAFF. The CDR3 DNA is TGTGCCAGCAGCTTAGTTACGTCAGGGGGGACTGAAGCTTTCTTT.

This clone turned up a few times. This chain connects TRBV9 to TRBJ2-1, with D perhaps matching TRBD1 (6 bases). CDR1 is SGDLS and CDR2 is YYNGEE in the germline V gene. V was cut by 3 bases and J by 6 bases, with 7 bases left in between. This CDR3 region has 12 residues. The CDR3 region is CASSDRVNEQFF. Here the CDR3 DNA reads TGTGCCAGCAGCGACAGGGTCAATGAGCAGTTCTTC. Combining the CDR3 with reference TRBV9 and TRBJ2-1 gives the whole variable domain DSGVTQTPKHLITATGQRVTLRCSPRSGDLSVYWYQQSLDQGLQFLIQYYNGEERAKGNILERFSAQQFPDLHSELNLSSLELGDSALYFCASSDRVNEQFFGPGTRLTVL.

V and J are TRBV19 and TRBJ1-1, with D perhaps matching TRBD1 (6 bases). This CDR3 has 17 residues. Germline V gene sequence: CDR1 LNHDA, CDR2 SQIVND (reference sequence). Trimming pared 5 bases from V and 1 base from J, leaving 20 bases between. This CDR3 is CASSDLIQGWGNTEAFF. The CDR3 region has the DNA TGTGCCAGTAGTGATCTTATACAGGGTTGGGGGAACACTGAAGCTTTCTTT.

Only a few counts were recorded for this clone. The genes are TRBV12-5 and TRBJ2-1, with D tentatively TRBD2 (5 bases). The CDR3 sequence is 14 residues long. Per the germline V gene, CDR1 is LGHNT and CDR2 is FRNRAP. The germline V and J ends were trimmed by 2 bases and 9 bases, with 14 bases remaining between them. DNA of the CDR3: TGTGCTAGTGGTTTGCCCTCCCCGGGAAGTGAGCAGTTCTTC. This sequence encodes CASGLPSPGSEQFF.

This rearrangement joins TRBV19 to TRBJ2-7; 7 nucleotides agree with TRBD1. Trimming removed 3 bases from V and 0 bases from J; junction bases left unmatched: 11. Per the germline V gene, CDR1 is LNHDA and CDR2 is SQIVND (reference sequence). CDR3 length: 17 amino acids. The CDR3 here is CASSIPGTALTSYEQYF. CDR3 sequence (DNA): TGTGCCAGTAGTATTCCCGGGACAGCACTTACCTCCTACGAGCAGTACTTC.

This chain links TRBV5-4 with TRBJ2-2; TRBD1 matches at 8 bases. This CDR3 has 15 amino acids. Per the germline V gene, CDR1 is SGHNT and CDR2 is YYREEE (reference sequence). J was trimmed by 2 bases and V by 7 bases; bases with no gene match: 7. The CDR3 loop reads CASSATGVNTGELFF. The DNA of the CDR3 is TGTGCCAGCTCTGCGACAGGGGTTAACACCGGGGAGCTGTTTTTT.

A remark on this clone: The junction departs from germline at one end; a sequencing error may be responsible. The chain uses TRBV6-5 and TRBJ1-1, with TRBD1 as a possible D gene (6 bases). Germline-derived CDR1 and CDR2 are MNHEY and SVGAGI. The CDR3 length is 14 residues. The DNA for the CDR3 is TGTGCCAGCAGTTCCTCGGCCGGGACACGCCAATCACTGTTT. This encodes CASSSSAGTRQSLF.

This chain connects TRBV16 to TRBJ1-1; weak D call: TRBD1 (5 bases). This CDR3 has 15 residues. Trimming pared 4 bases from V and 0 bases from J, leaving 12 bases between. CDR1 and CDR2 from the germline V gene are KGHSY and FQNENV. Written as DNA, the CDR3 is TGTGCCAGCAGCCCAGGGCTACAGCTGAACACTGAAGCTTTCTTT. This encodes CASSPGLQLNTEAFF.

This clone has just a few counts. This chain uses TRBV7-8 with TRBJ1-2; TRBD1 matches at 9 bases. CDR3 size: 15 residues. The germline V gene encodes CDR1 SGHVS and CDR2 FQNEAQ. With V trimmed by 5 bases and J by 4 bases, 8 bases remained unmatched. The CDR3 DNA reads TGTGCCAGCAGCCCCCGACAGGGGGGTATCTATGGCTACACCTTC. Translated: CASSPRQGGIYGYTF.

With regard to this clone: The junction departs from the called germline gene at one end, perhaps through a read error. The chain uses TRBV7-7 and TRBJ1-5; no firm D call. The CDR3 loop spans 14 amino acids. CDR1 is SSHAT, CDR2 FNYEAQ, per germline (reference sequence). CDR3 nucleotide sequence: TGTGCTAGCAGCAAAGCGGGCAGGCAATCAGCCCCAGCATTT. It translates to CASSKAGRQSAPAF.

The V and J genes are TRBV19 and TRBJ2-7; 8 bases agree with TRBD1. Losses at the gene ends were 1 base for V and 0 bases for J; bases not matched to a gene: 2. The CDR3 has 15 residues. Germline lookup yields CDR1 LNHDA and CDR2 SQIVND (reference sequence). Here the CDR3 DNA reads TGTGCCAGTAGTATAGGGGACAGGAGCTCCTACGAGCAGTACTTC. Its translation: CASSIGDRSSYEQYF.

This clone was seen only a few times. Given a far larger clone just one base away, this is likely a sequencing read error. The sample carries other DNA sequences with the same CDR3. The V and J genes are TRBV5-4 and TRBJ2-5, with D possibly TRBD2 on 6 matching bases. This CDR3 comprises 17 residues. Germline values: CDR1 SGHNT, CDR2 YYREEE (reference sequence). V was shortened by 4 bases and J by 3 bases, with 22 bases between the two germline ends. CDR3 sequence: CASSQDTVADPKETQYF. The CDR3 DNA reads TGTGCCAGCAGCCAAGATACGGTAGCGGACCCTAAAGAGACCCAGTACTTC. The full variable domain, completed using reference TRBV5-4 and TRBJ2-5, is ETGVTQSPTHLIKTRGQQVTLRCSSQSGHNTVSWYQQALGQGPQFIFQYYREEENGRGNFPPRFSGLQFPNYSSELNVNALELDDSALYLCASSQDTVADPKETQYFGPGTRLLVL.

This clone was detected once. The chain links TRBV5-4 to TRBJ2-1; 10 bases are shared with TRBD2. The germline V gene encodes CDR1 SGHNT and CDR2 YYREEE (reference sequence). The CDR3 has 15 amino acids. Germline trimming cut 2 bases from V and 9 bases from J; bases unmatched to any gene: 8. The CDR3 DNA sequence: TGTGCCAGCAGCTTCTGGAGCGGGGGGGATGGTGAGCAGTTCTTC. This codes for CASSFWSGGDGEQFF.

The chain combines TRBV18 with TRBJ2-1, with D maybe TRBD1 (5 bases). The CDR3 is 17 residues long. V lost 0 bases to trimming and J lost 1 base, with 13 bases between them. CDR1 and CDR2 from the germline V gene are KGHSH and LQKENI. CDR3 in amino acids: CASSPPFYRQSYNEQFF. For the CDR3, the DNA is TGTGCCAGCTCACCACCTTTTTACAGGCAATCCTACAATGAGCAGTTCTTC.

This rearrangement joins TRBV7-6 to TRBJ2-6; no clear D gene. CDR3 length: 15 residues. V shed 2 bases and J shed 0 bases, with 5 bases lying between them. Germline V gene data show CDR1 as SGHVS and CDR2 as FNYEAQ. The CDR3 sequence: CASSLSSSGANVLTF. The CDR3 DNA is TGTGCCAGCAGCTTATCTTCCTCTGGGGCCAACGTCCTGACTTTC.

This clone was seen a few times. DNA for the CDR3: TGTGCCAGCAGCCCGGGGACAGCCGGGGAGCTGTTTTTT. Its protein product is CASSPGTAGELFF. V is TRBV5-6 and J is TRBJ2-2; 7 positions match TRBD1. With V trimmed by 4 bases and J by 6 bases, 3 bases remained unmatched. Germline V gene lookup returns CDR1 SGHDT and CDR2 YYEEEE. The CDR3 is made up of 13 amino acids.

This sequence joins TRBV7-8 and TRBJ2-5, with D hard to call. The J call is in doubt because the DNA end fits TRBJ2-7 better. Germline lookup yields CDR1 SGHVS and CDR2 FQNEAQ. This CDR3 is built from 10 residues. The CDR3 sequence is CASGYYEQYF. The CDR3 DNA sequence: TGTGCCAGCGGCTATTACGAGCAGTACTTC.

This clone was seen once. The genes are TRBV11-2 and TRBJ1-6, with TRBD1 matching over 8 bases. This CDR3 has 15 residues. V lost 4 bases and J lost 14; bases outside the gene matches: 13. The V gene's germline CDR1 is SGHAT and CDR2 FQNNGV. The CDR3 DNA follows: TGTGCCAGCAGCTCCCGGACAGGGACGGTAGACACCCTCCACTTT. It codes for CASSSRTGTVDTLHF.

Turning to this clone: Other DNA sequences in the same sample also yield this CDR3. V and J are TRBV7-8 and TRBJ2-1; TRBD1 matches 9 bases. Germline V CDR1 and CDR2: SGHVS, FQNEAQ. This CDR3 has 18 residues. Trimming at V came to 4 bases and at J to 4 bases, leaving 14 bases not matched to a gene. CDR3 in DNA: TGTGCCAGCAGCTGGGACAGGGAGGAATGGTCGATTTACAATGAGCAGTTCTTC. As protein: CASSWDREEWSIYNEQFF.

This rearrangement joins TRBV2 to TRBJ2-7; 9 bases match TRBD1. The junction had 6 bases not matched to a gene; V was cut back by 6 bases and J by 0 bases. In germline, CDR1 is SNHLY, CDR2 FYNNEI. CDR3 length: 15 amino acids. In nucleotides, the CDR3 is TGTGCCAGCAGCTCCGGGACAGGGCTCTCCTACGAGCAGTACTTC. This gives the protein CASSSGTGLSYEQYF.

V gene TRBV6-5 combines with J gene TRBJ1-2, with D perhaps TRBD1 (5 bases). Germline lookup yields CDR1 MNHEY and CDR2 SVGAGI. The V gene lost 6 bases and the J gene lost 6 bases, with 20 bases spanning the gap. The CDR3 has 15 amino acids. CDR3 region: CASSPGQGAYHGYTF. The CDR3 nucleotides are TGTGCCAGCAGCCCCGGACAAGGGGCCTACCATGGCTACACCTTC.